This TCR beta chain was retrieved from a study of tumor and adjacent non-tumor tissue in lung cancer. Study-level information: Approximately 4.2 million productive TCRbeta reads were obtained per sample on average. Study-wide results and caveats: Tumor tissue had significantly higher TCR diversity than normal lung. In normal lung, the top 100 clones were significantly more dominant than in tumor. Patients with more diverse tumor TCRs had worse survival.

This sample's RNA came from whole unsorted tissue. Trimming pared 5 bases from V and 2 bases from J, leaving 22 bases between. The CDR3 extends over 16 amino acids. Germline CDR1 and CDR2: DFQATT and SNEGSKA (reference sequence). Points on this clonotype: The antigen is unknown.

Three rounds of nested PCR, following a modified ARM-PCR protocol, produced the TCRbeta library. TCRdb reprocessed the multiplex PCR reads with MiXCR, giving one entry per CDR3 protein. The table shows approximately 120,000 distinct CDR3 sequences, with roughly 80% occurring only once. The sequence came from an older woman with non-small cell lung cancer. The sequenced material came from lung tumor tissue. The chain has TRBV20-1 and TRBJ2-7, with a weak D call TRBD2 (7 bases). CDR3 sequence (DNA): TGCAGTGCTCGAAATGGGAGCGGGGACATCACCTACGAGCAGTACTTC. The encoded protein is CSARNGSGDITYEQYF.